The clone carrying this T cell receptor (beta chain) was recorded at least ten times. Preparation of the TCRbeta library was carried out with unique molecular identifiers. One entry per CDR3 protein results from TCRdb running MiXCR on the PCR reads. The sample shows a few hundred thousand distinct CDR3 sequences, about a tenth of them seen only once. These data originate in a study of T-cell reconstitution after alpha-beta-depleted transplantation in children. Germline V lookup: CDR1 SEHNR, CDR2 FQNEAQ (reference sequence). The CDR3 runs 15 residues. Trimming removed 5 bases from V and 3 bases from J, with 14 bases in between.

The starting material was PBMCs from the stem cell graft donor, obtained from the stem cell graft. The chain links TRBV7-9 to TRBJ1-3, with D unclear. This sequence was found in a human donor who donated a stem cell graft to a child with acute lymphoblastic leukemia. The CDR3 loop reads CASSLLGLVGNTIYF. Here the CDR3 DNA reads TGTGCCAGCAGCCTACTTGGACTGGTTGGAAACACCATATATTTT.